The clone carrying this T cell receptor beta chain was seen a few times. Authors' processing steps: Quantification of nucleated cells was approximated via reference gene primer amplification. Sequenced by immunoSEQ multiplex PCR; TCRdb stores in-frame clones only, minus some. The DNA was the basis for D and trimming; V, J and clone size are from that table. The table includes 250,000 to 300,000 clones, about 89% detected once. These data come from a study of blood T cell repertoires in COVID-19. Study-wide context: COVID-19 samples, acute and convalescent, were from the United States, Italy and Spain. Sources were T cells, B-cell-depleted T cells, or PBMCs; the material itself was cDNA or gDNA.

The CDR3 consists of 14 residues. V dropped 2 bases and J dropped 3 bases, with 7 bases sitting between them. Germline CDR1 MNHNS, CDR2 SASEGT. Sequenced material: peripheral blood. The sequence derives from a man in his forties with acute or convalescent COVID-19. The V call is TRBV6-1, the J call TRBJ1-4; D not certain. The CDR3 reads CASSERVSNEKLFF. The DNA for the CDR3 is TGTGCCAGCAGTGAACGGGTGTCTAATGAAAAACTGTTTTTT.